The 7 T cell receptor beta chains reported below all come from one sample, sequenced in a study of blood T cell repertoires in COVID-19. Data came from immunoSEQ multiplex PCR; TCRdb stores just in-frame clones and leaves some out. The table has tens of thousands of clones, approximately 85% seen once; the top ten hold approximately 40%. The sample taken for sequencing was peripheral blood. The receptors come from a man in his sixties with active or convalescent COVID-19.

The chain employs TRBV29-1 and TRBJ1-2; D is ambiguous. V shed 5 bases and J shed 5 bases, with 6 bases lying between them. This CDR3 has 10 residues. Germline assignment: CDR1 SQVTM and CDR2 ANQGSEA. CDR3 sequence (DNA): TGCAGCGTTTCGGGTTATGGCTACACCTTC. This codes for CSVSGYGYTF.

J is TRBJ2-5 and V is TRBV5-1, with 10 bases identical to TRBD2. Germline trimming cut 4 bases from V and 4 bases from J; bases unmatched to any gene: 10. Germline loops: CDR1 SGHRS, CDR2 YFSETQ. The CDR3 has 16 amino acids. CDR3 nucleotides: TGCGCCAGCAGCCCCAAAGCGGGGGGGCCTGGAGAGACCCAGTACTTC. It encodes CASSPKAGGPGETQYF.

This clone is a singleton in its sample. V usage is TRBV10-1 and J usage is TRBJ1-1, with 7 bases fitting TRBD1. Germline V lookup: CDR1 WNHNN, CDR2 SYGVQD (reference sequence). The CDR3 contains 16 residues. J gave up 4 bases and V 0 bases, and 8 bases lay outside the gene matches. CDR3 residues: CASSESPGQGGTEAFF. CDR3 nucleotide sequence: TGCGCCAGCAGTGAGTCCCCCGGCCAGGGGGGCACTGAAGCTTTCTTT.

The V and J genes are TRBV28 and TRBJ1-1; no reliable D call. The CDR3 sequence is 11 residues long. With 4 bases removed from V and 12 bases from J, the gap between germline ends came to 12 bases. Germline V gene lookup returns CDR1 MDHEN and CDR2 SYDVKM. CDR3 DNA sequence: TGTGCCAGCAGTTCTCAGGTGCTTACTTTCTTT. Translated: CASSSQVLTFF.

J is TRBJ1-1 and V is TRBV6-5; weak D call: TRBD1 (6 bases). Germline CDR1 is MNHEY and CDR2 is SVGAGI. The CDR3 covers 15 residues. V was shortened by 6 bases and J by 5 bases, with 19 bases between the two germline ends. The CDR3 region has the DNA TGTGCCAGCAGACTTACACTCGCAGGGGCGACTGAAGCTTTCTTT. This sequence encodes CASRLTLAGATEAFF.

There are a few counts of this clone. J is TRBJ1-4 and V is TRBV11-2; D ambiguous. Germline-derived CDR1 and CDR2 are SGHAT and FQNNGV. The CDR3 extends over 15 amino acids. V was shortened by 1 base and J by 7 bases, with 13 bases between the two germline ends. In nucleotides, the CDR3 is TGTGCCAGCAGCTTAGGCCGAGACAAGCTTGAAAAACTGTTTTTT. Translation gives CASSLGRDKLEKLFF.

The genes are TRBV30 and TRBJ1-2; D is ambiguous. CDR1 is GTSNPN and CDR2 is SVGIG in the germline V gene (reference sequence). The CDR3 totals 17 residues. Trimming stripped 3 bases from V and 4 bases from J, with 24 bases between. The CDR3 protein is CAWRWGAMVGWTYGYTF. The CDR3 DNA reads as TGTGCCTGGAGGTGGGGAGCGATGGTTGGTTGGACCTATGGCTACACCTTC. Based on the CDR3 plus reference TRBV30 and TRBJ1-2, the full variable domain is SQTIHQWPATLVQPVGSPLSLECTVEGTSNPNLYWYRQAAGRGLQLLFYSVGIGQISSEVPQNLSASRPQDRQFILSSKKLLLSDSGFYLCAWRWGAMVGWTYGYTFGSGTRLTVV.